This entry features one T cell receptor beta chain sequence. The antigen this receptor binds is unknown. Base qualities are missing; no much larger clone stands one base away. This sample was included in a study of T cell repertoires in cytomegalovirus infection (dated by TCRdb to the late 2010s). With respect to the entire study: Donor HLA type was relevant to the analysis, as public TCR beta signatures indicated carriage of CMV infection together with the matching HLA type.

Looking up the germline V gene (reference sequence) yields CDR1 DFQATT and CDR2 SNEGSKA. The cysteine opens and the phenylalanine closes a CDR3 of 13 amino acids. Kept here is only the CDR3 DNA, which spans 39 bases and is read in frame from base 1. V is cut back by 6 bases and J by 6 bases, with 10 bases in the junction unmatched. These reads were obtained on an Illumina HiSeq 1500. TCRdb's own reprocessing of the public reads used fastp at Q25 and MiXCR and kept productive beta chains. Rows with a matching CDR3 protein are joined into one entry that keeps the most common DNA and genes. Present in this sample are almost 300,000 distinct CDR3 sequences, around 10% of which were seen just once. The top ten clonotypes cover around 2.5% of the sample. The full study reports these points: In the ex vivo response, HLA-C-restricted CMV-specific TCR beta clonotypes were dominant, and in two of eight donors the single most frequent clonotype came from this HLA-C-restricted group. Carriers of CMV infection plus the relevant HLA type were discriminated by the cumulative frequency of public TCR beta family members in the study cohort and in an independent roughly 340-donor cohort.

Material for sequencing was PBMCs. This receptor chain uses TRBV20-1 and TRBJ2-7; 8 junctional bases match TRBD2. The source is a human donor in good health (CMV status not recorded). Some clones in this sample may be carry-over from other donors' samples. The CDR3 region: CSAPGGGSGEQYF. The DNA is TGCAGTGCGCCCGGGGGGGGCTCGGGCGAGCAGTACTTC.